A single sample is the source of the 5 T cell receptor beta chains below, sequenced in a study of cytomegalovirus exposure and HLA in healthy donors. A multiplex PCR was run with 60 Vbeta primers and 13 Jbeta primers. Data came from immunoSEQ multiplex PCR; TCRdb stores just in-frame clones and leaves some out. Counted here are around 140,000 clones, approximately 88% occurring once; the ten biggest clones make up roughly 0.5%. Sequenced material: PBMCs. These receptors all stem from a woman aged 40-49 years in good health and CMV-seronegative.

The chain combines TRBV5-4 with TRBJ2-7; tentative D call: TRBD1 (5 bases). Trimming removed 2 bases from V and 3 bases from J, with 15 bases in between. The CDR3 covers 15 residues. Germline-derived CDR1 and CDR2 are SGHNT and YYREEE (reference sequence). The CDR3 reads CASSFSRGNLYEQYF. CDR3 DNA sequence: TGTGCCAGCAGCTTTTCTAGGGGAAACCTCTACGAGCAGTACTTC.

This sequence joins TRBV5-5 and TRBJ2-1; 13 bases are shared with TRBD2. V was pared by 4 bases and J by 3 bases, with 7 bases of the junction left unmatched. CDR3 length equals 17 residues. CDR1 is SGHKS and CDR2 is YYEKEE in the germline V gene (reference sequence). DNA for the CDR3: TGTGCCAGCAGCCAGCCGGGACTAGCGGGACACTACAATGAGCAGTTCTTC. Translating it yields CASSQPGLAGHYNEQFF.

The chain couples TRBV11-2 to TRBJ2-4; 7 nucleotides match TRBD2. Germline V CDR1 and CDR2: SGHAT, FQNNGV. CDR3 size: 17 residues. V lost 8 bases and J lost 9; bases outside the gene matches: 22. The CDR3 coding sequence is TGTGCCAGCCACGACGGGCGGGGGAGGATTAAGGGTAGCATTCAGTACTTC. Its translation: CASHDGRGRIKGSIQYF.

This sequence joins TRBV28 and TRBJ1-4, with 10 bases matching TRBD1. Germline V gene data show CDR1 as MDHEN and CDR2 as SYDVKM. J was trimmed by 7 bases and V by 3 bases; bases with no gene match: 11. The CDR3 covers 17 residues. The CDR3 is CASSLRQGARLGEKLFF. The DNA for the CDR3 is TGTGCCAGCAGTTTGAGACAGGGGGCCCGGCTAGGTGAAAAACTGTTTTTT.

This sequence joins TRBV5-1 and TRBJ2-1; TRBD2 might be the D (6 bases). The CDR3 is made up of 15 amino acids. Germline V gene data show CDR1 as SGHRS and CDR2 as YFSETQ. Trimming left V 6 bases short and J 5 bases short, with 18 bases between. CDR3 in amino acids: CASKITPGTHNEQFF. Written as DNA, the CDR3 is TGCGCCAGCAAGATTACCCCCGGGACTCACAATGAGCAGTTCTTC.